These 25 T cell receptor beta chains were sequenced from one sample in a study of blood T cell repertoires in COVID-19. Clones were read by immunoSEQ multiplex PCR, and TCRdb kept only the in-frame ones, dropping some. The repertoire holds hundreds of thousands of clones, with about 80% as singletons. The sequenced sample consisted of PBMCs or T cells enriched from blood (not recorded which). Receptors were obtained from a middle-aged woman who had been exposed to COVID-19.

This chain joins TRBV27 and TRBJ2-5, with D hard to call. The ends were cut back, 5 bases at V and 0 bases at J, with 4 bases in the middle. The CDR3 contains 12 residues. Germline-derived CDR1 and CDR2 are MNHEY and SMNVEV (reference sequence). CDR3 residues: CASSGNQETQYF. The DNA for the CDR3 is TGTGCCAGCAGTGGCAACCAAGAGACCCAGTACTTC.

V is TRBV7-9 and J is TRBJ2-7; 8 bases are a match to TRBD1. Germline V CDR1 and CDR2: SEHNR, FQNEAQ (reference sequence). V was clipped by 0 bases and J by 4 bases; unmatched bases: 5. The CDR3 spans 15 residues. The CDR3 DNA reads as TGTGCCAGCAGCTTAGCGCAGGGGGCCCGATACGAGCAGTACTTC. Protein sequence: CASSLAQGARYEQYF.

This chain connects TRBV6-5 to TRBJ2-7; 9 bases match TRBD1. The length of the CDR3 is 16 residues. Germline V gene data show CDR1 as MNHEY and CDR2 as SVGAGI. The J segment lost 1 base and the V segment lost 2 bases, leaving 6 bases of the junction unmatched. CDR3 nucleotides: TGTGCCAGCAGTTACGATACCGGGACAGGGTCCTACGAGCAGTACTTC. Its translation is CASSYDTGTGSYEQYF.

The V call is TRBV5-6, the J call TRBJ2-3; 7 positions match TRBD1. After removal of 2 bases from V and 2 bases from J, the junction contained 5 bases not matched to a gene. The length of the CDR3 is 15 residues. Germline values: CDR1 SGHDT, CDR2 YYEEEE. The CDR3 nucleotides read TGTGCCAGCAGCTTTGCCGGGACAGTCACAGATACGCAGTATTTT. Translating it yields CASSFAGTVTDTQYF.

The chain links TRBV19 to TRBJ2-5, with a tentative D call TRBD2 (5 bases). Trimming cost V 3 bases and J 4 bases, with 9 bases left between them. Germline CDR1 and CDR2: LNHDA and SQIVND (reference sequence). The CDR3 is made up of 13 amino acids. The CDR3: CASSMYSGETQYF. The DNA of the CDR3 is TGTGCCAGTAGTATGTACAGCGGAGAGACCCAGTACTTC.

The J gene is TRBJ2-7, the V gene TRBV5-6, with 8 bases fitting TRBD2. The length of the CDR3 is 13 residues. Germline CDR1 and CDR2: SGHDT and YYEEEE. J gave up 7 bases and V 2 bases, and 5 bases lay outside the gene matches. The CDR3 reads CASSFGGADEQYF. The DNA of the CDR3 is TGTGCCAGCAGCTTCGGGGGGGCTGATGAGCAGTACTTC.

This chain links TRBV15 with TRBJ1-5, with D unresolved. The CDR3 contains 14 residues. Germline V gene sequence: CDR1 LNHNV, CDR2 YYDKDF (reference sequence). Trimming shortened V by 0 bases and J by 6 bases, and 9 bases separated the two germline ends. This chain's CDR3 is CATSRDTRSQPQHF. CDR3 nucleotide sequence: TGTGCCACCAGCAGAGATACTAGGAGTCAGCCCCAGCATTTT.

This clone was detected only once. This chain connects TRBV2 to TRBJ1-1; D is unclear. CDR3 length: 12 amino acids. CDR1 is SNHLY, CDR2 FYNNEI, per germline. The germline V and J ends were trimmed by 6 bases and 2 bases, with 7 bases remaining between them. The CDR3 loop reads CASRWPNTEAFF. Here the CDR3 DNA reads TGTGCCAGCAGATGGCCAAACACTGAAGCTTTCTTT.

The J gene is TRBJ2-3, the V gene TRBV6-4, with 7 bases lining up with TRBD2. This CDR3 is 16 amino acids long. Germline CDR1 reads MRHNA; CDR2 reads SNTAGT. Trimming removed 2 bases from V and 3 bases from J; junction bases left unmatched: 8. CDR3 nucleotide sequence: TGTGCCAGCAGTGACCGGCCGGGGGGATTGACAGATACGCAGTATTTT. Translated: CASSDRPGGLTDTQYF.

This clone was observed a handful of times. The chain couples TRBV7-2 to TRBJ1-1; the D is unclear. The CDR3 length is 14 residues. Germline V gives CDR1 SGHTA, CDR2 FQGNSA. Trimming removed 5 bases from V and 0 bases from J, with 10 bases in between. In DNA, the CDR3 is TGTGCCAGCAGCATCGACTTCATGAACACTGAAGCTTTCTTT. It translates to CASSIDFMNTEAFF. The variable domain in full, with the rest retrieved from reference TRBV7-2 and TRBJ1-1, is GAGVSQSPSNKVTEKGKDVELRCDPISGHTALYWYRQSLGQGLEFLIYFQGNSAPDKSGLPSDRFSAERTGGSVSTLTIQRTQQEDSAVYLCASSIDFMNTEAFFGQGTRLTVV.

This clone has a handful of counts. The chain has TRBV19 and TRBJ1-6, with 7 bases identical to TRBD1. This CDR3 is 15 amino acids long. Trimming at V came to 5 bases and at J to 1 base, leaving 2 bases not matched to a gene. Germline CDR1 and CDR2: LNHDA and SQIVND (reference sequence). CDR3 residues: CASSQQGSYNSPLHF. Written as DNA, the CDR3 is TGTGCCAGTAGTCAACAGGGGTCCTATAATTCACCCCTCCACTTT.

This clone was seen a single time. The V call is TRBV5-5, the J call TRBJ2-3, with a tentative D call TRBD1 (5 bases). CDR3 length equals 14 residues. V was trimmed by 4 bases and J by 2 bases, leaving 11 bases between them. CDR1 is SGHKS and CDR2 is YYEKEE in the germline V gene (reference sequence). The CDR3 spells CASSASTATDTQYF. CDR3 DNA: TGTGCCAGCAGCGCATCGACAGCCACAGATACGCAGTATTTT. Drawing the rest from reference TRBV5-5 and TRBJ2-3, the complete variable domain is DAGVTQSPTHLIKTRGQQVTLRCSPISGHKSVSWYQQVLGQGPQFIFQYYEKEERGRGNFPDRFSARQFPNYSSELNVNALLLGDSALYLCASSASTATDTQYFGPGTRLTVL.

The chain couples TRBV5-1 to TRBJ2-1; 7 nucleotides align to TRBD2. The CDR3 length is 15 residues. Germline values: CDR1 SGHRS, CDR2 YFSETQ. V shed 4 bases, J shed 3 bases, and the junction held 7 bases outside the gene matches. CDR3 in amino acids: CASSDTSASYNEQFF. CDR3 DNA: TGCGCCAGCAGCGATACTAGCGCCAGCTACAATGAGCAGTTCTTC.

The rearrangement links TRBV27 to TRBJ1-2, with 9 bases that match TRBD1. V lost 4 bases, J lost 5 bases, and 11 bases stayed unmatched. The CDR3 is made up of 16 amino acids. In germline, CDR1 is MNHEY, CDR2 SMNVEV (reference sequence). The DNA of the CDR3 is TGTGCCAGCAGTTATAGGGACAGGGAAGGGGGGTATGGCTACACCTTC. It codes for CASSYRDREGGYGYTF.

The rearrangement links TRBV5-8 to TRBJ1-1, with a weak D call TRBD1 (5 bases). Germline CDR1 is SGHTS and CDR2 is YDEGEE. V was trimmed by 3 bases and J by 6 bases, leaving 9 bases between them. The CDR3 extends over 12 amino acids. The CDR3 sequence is CASSWTRAEAFF. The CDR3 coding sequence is TGTGCCAGCAGCTGGACAAGGGCTGAAGCTTTCTTT.

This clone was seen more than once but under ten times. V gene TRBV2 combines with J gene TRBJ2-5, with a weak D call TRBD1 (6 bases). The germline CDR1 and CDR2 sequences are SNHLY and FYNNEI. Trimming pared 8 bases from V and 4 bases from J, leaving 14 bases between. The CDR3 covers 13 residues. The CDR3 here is CASATGRIETQYF. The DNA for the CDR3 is TGTGCCAGCGCGACAGGCCGGATAGAGACCCAGTACTTC.

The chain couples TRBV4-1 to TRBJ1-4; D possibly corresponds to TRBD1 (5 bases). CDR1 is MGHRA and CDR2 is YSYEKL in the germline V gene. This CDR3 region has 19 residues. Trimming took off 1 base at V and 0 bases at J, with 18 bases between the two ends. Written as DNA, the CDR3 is TGCGCCAGCAGCCAAGTAGGGCCAGGGCCCCTTGCAACTAATGAAAAACTGTTTTTT. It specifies CASSQVGPGPLATNEKLFF.

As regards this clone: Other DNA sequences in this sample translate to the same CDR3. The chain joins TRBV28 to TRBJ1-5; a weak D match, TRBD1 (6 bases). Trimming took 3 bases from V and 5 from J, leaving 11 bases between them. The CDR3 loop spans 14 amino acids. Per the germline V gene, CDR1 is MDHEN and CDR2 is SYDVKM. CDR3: CASSFPDRYQPQHF. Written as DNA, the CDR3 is TGTGCCAGCAGTTTCCCCGACAGGTATCAGCCCCAGCATTTT.

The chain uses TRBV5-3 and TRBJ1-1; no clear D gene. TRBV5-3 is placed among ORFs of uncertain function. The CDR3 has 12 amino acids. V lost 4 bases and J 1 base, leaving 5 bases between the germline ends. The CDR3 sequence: CARSPGNTEAFF. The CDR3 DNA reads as TGTGCCAGAAGCCCGGGGAACACTGAAGCTTTCTTT.

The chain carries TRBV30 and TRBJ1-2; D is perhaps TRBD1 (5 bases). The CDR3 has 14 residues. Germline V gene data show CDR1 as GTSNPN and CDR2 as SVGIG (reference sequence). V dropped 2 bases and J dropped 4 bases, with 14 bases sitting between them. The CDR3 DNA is TGTGCCTGGAGTATTTGGAACAGGCGCTATGGCTACACCTTC. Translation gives CAWSIWNRRYGYTF.

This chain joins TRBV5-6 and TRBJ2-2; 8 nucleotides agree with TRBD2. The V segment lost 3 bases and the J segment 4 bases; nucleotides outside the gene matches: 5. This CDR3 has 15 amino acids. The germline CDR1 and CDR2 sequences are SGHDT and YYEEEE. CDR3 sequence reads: CASSSGGAGTGELFF. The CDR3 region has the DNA TGTGCCAGCAGCTCCGGGGGGGCGGGCACCGGGGAGCTGTTTTTT. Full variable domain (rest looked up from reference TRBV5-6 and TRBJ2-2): DAGVTQSPTHLIKTRGQQVTLRCSPKSGHDTVSWYQQALGQGPQFIFQYYEEEERQRGNFPDRFSGHQFPNYSSELNVNALLLGDSALYLCASSSGGAGTGELFFGEGSRLTVL.

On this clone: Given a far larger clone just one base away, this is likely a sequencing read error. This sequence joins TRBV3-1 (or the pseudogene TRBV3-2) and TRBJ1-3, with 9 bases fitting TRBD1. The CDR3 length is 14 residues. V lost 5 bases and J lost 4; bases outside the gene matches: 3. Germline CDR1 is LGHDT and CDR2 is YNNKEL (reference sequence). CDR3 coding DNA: TGTGCCAGCAGCTTACAGGGGGCGGGAAACACCATATATTTT. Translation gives CASSLQGAGNTIYF.

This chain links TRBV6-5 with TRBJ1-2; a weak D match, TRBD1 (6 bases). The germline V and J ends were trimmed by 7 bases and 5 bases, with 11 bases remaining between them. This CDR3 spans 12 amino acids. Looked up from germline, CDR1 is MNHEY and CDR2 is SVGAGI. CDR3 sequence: CASKDSRYGYTF. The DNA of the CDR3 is TGTGCCAGCAAGGACAGCCGATATGGCTACACCTTC.

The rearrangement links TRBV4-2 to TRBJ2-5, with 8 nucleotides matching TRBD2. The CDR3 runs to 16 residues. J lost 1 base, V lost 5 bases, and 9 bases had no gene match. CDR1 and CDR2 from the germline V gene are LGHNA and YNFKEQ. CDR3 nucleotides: TGTGCCAGCAGCTGGGGGAGCGGGGGCCCCCAAGAGACCCAGTACTTC. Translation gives CASSWGSGGPQETQYF.

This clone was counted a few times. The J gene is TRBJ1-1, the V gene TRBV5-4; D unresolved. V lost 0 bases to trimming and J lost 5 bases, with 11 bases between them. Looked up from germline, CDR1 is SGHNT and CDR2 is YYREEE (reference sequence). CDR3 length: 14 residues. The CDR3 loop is CASSLGGGLTEAFF. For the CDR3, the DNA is TGTGCCAGCAGCTTGGGTGGAGGGTTGACTGAAGCTTTCTTT. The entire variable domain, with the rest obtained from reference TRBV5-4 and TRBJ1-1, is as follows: ETGVTQSPTHLIKTRGQQVTLRCSSQSGHNTVSWYQQALGQGPQFIFQYYREEENGRGNFPPRFSGLQFPNYSSELNVNALELDDSALYLCASSLGGGLTEAFFGQGTRLTVV.